This TCR beta chain emerged from a study of blood T cell repertoires in COVID-19. Across the whole study: Whether acute or convalescent, the COVID-19 samples came from the United States, Italy and Spain. Sample material is recorded as cDNA or gDNA derived from T cells, B-cell-depleted T cells, or PBMCs.

The CDR3 covers 15 residues. Looked up from germline, CDR1 is LNHNV and CDR2 is YYDKDF (reference sequence). The V end was cut by 0 bases, the J end by 6 bases, with 15 bases between. In the authors' workflow: The assay estimated nucleated cells by amplifying reference gene primers. Produced via immunoSEQ multiplex PCR; TCRdb's table is partial and in-frame only. The V and J calls and clone size were taken over from that table, and D and trimming were inferred from the DNA. The sample yields around 140,000 clones, about 76% seen once. This TCR derives from a woman aged 55 to 70 with active or convalescent COVID-19. V and J are TRBV15 and TRBJ2-7, with D unresolved. The sequenced sample consisted of peripheral blood. The DNA for the CDR3 is TGTGCCACCAGCAGAGATTTGGCAGCTACGGGCGAGCAGTACTTC. This translates into CATSRDLAATGEQYF.